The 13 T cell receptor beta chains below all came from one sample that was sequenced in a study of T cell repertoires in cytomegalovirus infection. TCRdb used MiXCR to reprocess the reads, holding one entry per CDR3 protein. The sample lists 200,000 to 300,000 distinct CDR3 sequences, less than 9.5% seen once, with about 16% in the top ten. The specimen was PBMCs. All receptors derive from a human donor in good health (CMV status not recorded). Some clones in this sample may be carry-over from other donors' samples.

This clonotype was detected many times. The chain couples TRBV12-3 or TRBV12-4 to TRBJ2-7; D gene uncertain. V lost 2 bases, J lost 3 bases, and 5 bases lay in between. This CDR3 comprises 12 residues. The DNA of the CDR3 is TGTGCCAGCAGTTTAAATCGCTACGAGCAGTACTTC. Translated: CASSLNRYEQYF.

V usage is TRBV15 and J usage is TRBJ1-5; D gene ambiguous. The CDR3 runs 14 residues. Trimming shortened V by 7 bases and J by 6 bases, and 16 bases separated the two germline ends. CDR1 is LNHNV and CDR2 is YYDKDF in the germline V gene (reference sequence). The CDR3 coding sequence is TGTGCCACCAACCTCAGTCCGGGGTTTCAGCCCCAGCATTTT. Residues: CATNLSPGFQPQHF.

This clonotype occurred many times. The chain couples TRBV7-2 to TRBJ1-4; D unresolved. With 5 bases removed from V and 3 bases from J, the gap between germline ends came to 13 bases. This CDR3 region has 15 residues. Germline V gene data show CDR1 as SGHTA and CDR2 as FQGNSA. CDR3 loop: CASSPNGNANEKLFF. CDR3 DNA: TGTGCCAGCAGCCCGAACGGAAACGCTAATGAAAAACTGTTTTTT.

The CDR3 DNA reads TGTGCCAGCAGCCAAGGTCGCACCAGAGGCGCAGATACGCAGTATTTT. This gives the protein CASSQGRTRGADTQYF. This chain joins TRBV14 and TRBJ2-3, with D uncertain. The CDR3 totals 16 residues. From germline, CDR1 is SGHDN and CDR2 FVKESK. The V end was cut by 1 base, the J end by 4 bases, with 15 bases between.

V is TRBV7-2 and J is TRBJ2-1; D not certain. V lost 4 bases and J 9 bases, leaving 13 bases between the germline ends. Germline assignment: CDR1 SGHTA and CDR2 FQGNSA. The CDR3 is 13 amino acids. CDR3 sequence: CASSSPKSSEQFF. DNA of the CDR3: TGTGCCAGCAGCTCCCCAAAGAGCAGTGAGCAGTTCTTC.

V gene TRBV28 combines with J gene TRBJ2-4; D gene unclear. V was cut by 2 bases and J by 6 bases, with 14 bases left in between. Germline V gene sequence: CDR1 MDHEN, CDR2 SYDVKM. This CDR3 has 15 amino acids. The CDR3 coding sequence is TGTGCCAGCAGTTTACTTCCGACGCAAGGAAACATTCAGTACTTC. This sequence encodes CASSLLPTQGNIQYF.

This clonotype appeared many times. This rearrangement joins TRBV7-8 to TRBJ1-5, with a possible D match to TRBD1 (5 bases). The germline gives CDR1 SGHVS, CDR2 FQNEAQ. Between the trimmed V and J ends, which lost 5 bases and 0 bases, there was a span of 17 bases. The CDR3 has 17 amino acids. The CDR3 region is CASSLGKGYYSNQPQHF. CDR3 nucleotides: TGTGCCAGCAGCCTAGGGAAGGGGTATTATAGCAATCAGCCCCAGCATTTT.

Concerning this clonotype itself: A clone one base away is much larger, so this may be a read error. CDR3 region: CTSSLDNGGEYF. The CDR3, as DNA: TGTACCAGCAGCTTAGATAACGGGGGCGAGTACTTC. The gene calls are TRBV7-2 and TRBJ2-7; D may correspond to TRBD1 or TRBD2 (6 bases each). Germline V gives CDR1 SGHTA, CDR2 FQGNSA. The length of the CDR3 is 12 residues. V gave up 1 base and J gave up 11 bases, with 12 bases separating them.

CDR3 bases: TGCGCCAGCAGCCAAGATCTTCAATTCGGGAATACGCAGTATTTT. Translated, it gives CASSQDLQFGNTQYF. The chain employs TRBV4-1 and TRBJ2-3; the D gene is possibly TRBD2 (5 bases). This CDR3 is built from 15 residues. Germline V CDR1 and CDR2: MGHRA, YSYEKL. The V gene lost 0 bases and the J gene lost 7 bases, with 14 bases spanning the gap.

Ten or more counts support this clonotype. The CDR3 coding sequence is TGTGCCAGCAGCTTAGTCGGGAGCGGGGGGGCGGCAGATACGCAGTATTTT. Residues: CASSLVGSGGAADTQYF. This chain joins TRBV7-2 and TRBJ2-3, with 10 bases that match TRBD2. J gave up 4 bases and V 1 base, and 8 bases lay outside the gene matches. The length of the CDR3 is 17 residues. Germline CDR1 SGHTA, CDR2 FQGNSA.

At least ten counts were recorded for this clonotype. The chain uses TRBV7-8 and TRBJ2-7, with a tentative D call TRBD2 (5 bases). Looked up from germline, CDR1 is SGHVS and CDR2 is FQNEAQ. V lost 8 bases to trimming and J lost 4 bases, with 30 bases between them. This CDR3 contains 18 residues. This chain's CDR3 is CASGEVSGSTPMQYEQYF. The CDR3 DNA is TGTGCCAGCGGGGAAGTTTCGGGGTCCACCCCAATGCAATACGAGCAGTACTTC. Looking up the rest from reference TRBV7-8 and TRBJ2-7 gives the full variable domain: GAGVSQSPRYKVAKRGQDVALRCDPISGHVSLFWYQQALGQGPEFLTYFQNEAQLDKSGLPSDRFFAERPEGSVSTLKIQRTQQEDSAVYLCASGEVSGSTPMQYEQYFGPGTRLTVT.

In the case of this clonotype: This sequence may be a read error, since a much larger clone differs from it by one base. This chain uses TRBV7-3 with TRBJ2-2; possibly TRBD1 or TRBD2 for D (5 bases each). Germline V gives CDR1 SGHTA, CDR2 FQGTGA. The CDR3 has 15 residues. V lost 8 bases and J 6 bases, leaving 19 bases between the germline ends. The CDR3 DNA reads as TGTGCCAGCGGACGGGACGGGGAAAACGCCGGGGAGCTGTTTTTT. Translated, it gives CASGRDGENAGELFF.

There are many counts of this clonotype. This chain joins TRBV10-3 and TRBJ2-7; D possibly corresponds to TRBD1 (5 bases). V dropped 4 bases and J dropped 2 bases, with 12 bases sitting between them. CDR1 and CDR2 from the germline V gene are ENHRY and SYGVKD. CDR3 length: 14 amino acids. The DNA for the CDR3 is TGTGCCATCAGTGGTCCTCCAGGGACCTACGAGCAGTACTTC. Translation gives CAISGPPGTYEQYF.